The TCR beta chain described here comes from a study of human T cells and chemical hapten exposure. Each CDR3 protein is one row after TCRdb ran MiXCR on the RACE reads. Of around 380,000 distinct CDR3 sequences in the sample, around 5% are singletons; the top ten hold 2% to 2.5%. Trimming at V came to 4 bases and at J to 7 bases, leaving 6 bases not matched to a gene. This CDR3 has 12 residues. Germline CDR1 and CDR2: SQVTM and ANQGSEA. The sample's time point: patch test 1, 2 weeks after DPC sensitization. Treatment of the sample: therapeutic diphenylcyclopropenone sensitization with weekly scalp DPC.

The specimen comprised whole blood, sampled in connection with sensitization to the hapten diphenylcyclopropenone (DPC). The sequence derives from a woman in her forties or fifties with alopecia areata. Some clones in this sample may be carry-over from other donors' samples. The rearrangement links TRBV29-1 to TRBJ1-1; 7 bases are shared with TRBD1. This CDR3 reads CSVGAGGDEAFF. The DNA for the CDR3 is TGCAGCGTTGGGGCAGGGGGTGATGAAGCTTTCTTT.